This T cell receptor beta chain was identified during a study of cytomegalovirus exposure and HLA in healthy donors. Overall study results and limits: Earlier analysis found most TCR beta V segments productive about 90% or about 30% of the time.

The PCR made use of 60 Vbeta and 13 Jbeta primers. TCRdb's table, derived via immunoSEQ multiplex PCR, lists solely in-frame clones and lacks some. The sample consists of about 150,000 clones, approximately 75% of them appearing once. About this clone: The antigen is not known.

Trimming took 2 bases from V and 10 from J; bases not matched to a gene: 4. The CDR3 consists of 12 residues. Germline loops: CDR1 MNHNS, CDR2 SASEGT. The sequence came from a man aged 18 to 29 in good health and CMV-seronegative. Material: PBMCs. The genes are TRBV6-1 and TRBJ1-1; 7 bases are a match to TRBD1. The chain's CDR3 is CASSERSGGAFF. CDR3 nucleotide sequence: TGTGCCAGCAGTGAAAGGTCAGGGGGAGCTTTCTTT.